This TCR beta chain was sequenced during a study of spatial heterogeneity in lung cancer. This clonotype came up a few times. TCRdb ran MiXCR on the 5' RACE reads and lists one entry per CDR3 protein. The repertoire consists of 77,000 or so distinct CDR3 sequences, with approximately 21% occurring once and the leading ten covering around 5.9%. Germline V gene sequence: CDR1 MDHEN, CDR2 SYDVKM. This CDR3 spans 16 amino acids. V lost 8 bases and J lost 6, with 25 bases in between. Documented time point: sample taken at primary tumor resection. The sequenced material consisted of unsorted whole RNA from tumor, nontumor lung or frozen PBMC.

The chain joins TRBV28 to TRBJ1-1; the D gene is possibly TRBD1 (5 bases). The receptor was isolated from a male donor with early-stage non-small cell lung cancer. The source material was PBMCs, sampled at surgery. CDR3 amino acids: CASYSLSGPGGAEAFF. CDR3 DNA: TGTGCCAGCTACAGTTTATCAGGGCCGGGAGGCGCTGAAGCTTTCTTT.